These T cell receptor beta chains were read from a single sample in a study of blood T cells in healthy people across ages. TCRdb reanalysed the 5' RACE reads using MiXCR and keeps one entry per CDR3 protein. The table shows about 780,000 distinct CDR3 sequences, with 20% to 30% occurring only once. These records were also assigned to another study, of T cells of mothers and their children.

Source material: blood. Receptors were obtained from a boy aged 10-17 years in good health. Each CDR3 is given with its conserved first and last residue. The D gene is left open where the match is weak. Rows give clone size only sometimes, using once, few, many, or a class for an expanded clone.

CDR3aa	CDR3nt	v_gene	j_gene	abundance	d_gene
CSARTSSYNEQFF	TGCAGTGCTAGAACTAGCTCCTACAATGAGCAGTTCTTC	TRBV20-1	TRBJ2-1	few	NA
CATTGSGATVDTQYF	TGTGCCACTACTGGCAGCGGGGCCACCGTGGATACGCAGTATTTT	TRBV3-1	TRBJ2-3	few	TRBD2
CASSRISAEGQYF	TGTGCCAGCAGCCGCATATCTGCGGAGGGGCAGTACTTC	TRBV7-3	TRBJ2-7	few	NA
CASSQDRRDGYTF	TGTGCCAGCAGCCAAGACAGGAGAGATGGCTACACCTTC	TRBV3-1	TRBJ1-2	NA	NA
CASSLRTYTEAFF	TGTGCCAGCAGCTTAAGGACATACACTGAAGCTTTCTTT	TRBV7-3	TRBJ1-1	few	NA
CASSSDSGWGANYGYTF	TGTGCCAGCAGCTCGGACAGTGGTTGGGGGGCTAACTATGGCTACACCTTC	TRBV7-9	TRBJ1-2	NA	NA
CASSVGPNSQETQYF	TGTGCCAGCAGCGTGGGACCCAACAGCCAAGAGACCCAGTACTTC	TRBV9	TRBJ2-5	NA	NA
CASSSGPGGGSDYGYTF	TGTGCCAGCAGCTCAGGACCAGGGGGCGGTTCGGACTATGGCTACACCTTC	TRBV7-3	TRBJ1-2	NA	TRBD1
CASSLRTGAVWDIQYF	TGCGCCAGCAGCTTACGGACAGGGGCGGTTTGGGACATTCAGTACTTC	TRBV4-1	TRBJ2-4	few	TRBD1
CASSEQAFSNEKLFF	TGTGCCAGCAGTGAACAGGCTTTTTCTAATGAAAAACTGTTTTTT	TRBV25-1	TRBJ1-4	NA	NA
CASSLVNPWEQYF	TGTGCCAGCAGCCTTGTAAACCCCTGGGAGCAGTACTTC	TRBV7-9	TRBJ2-7	NA	NA
CASSLASLGNTEAFF	TGTGCCAGCAGCTTAGCGAGCCTCGGGAACACTGAAGCTTTCTTT	TRBV7-9	TRBJ1-1	NA	NA
CASSQDEEGKEEQYF	TGTGCCAGCAGCCAAGATGAGGAGGGGAAGGAAGAGCAGTACTTC	TRBV3-1	TRBJ2-7	few	NA
CANSIPSSYYGYTF	TGTGCCAATAGTATCCCATCCTCGTACTATGGCTACACCTTC	TRBV19	TRBJ1-2	NA	NA
CASSLKLAGLLYEQYF	TGTGCCAGCAGTTTAAAACTAGCGGGGCTCCTCTACGAGCAGTACTTC	TRBV27	TRBJ2-7	NA	TRBD2
CASSRLGAEQYF	TGTGCCAGCAGCCGCTTAGGGGCCGAGCAGTACTTC	TRBV7-6	TRBJ2-7	NA	NA
CASIQTGSNEQFF	TGTGCCAGCATACAAACAGGGTCCAATGAGCAGTTCTTC	TRBV6-2/TRBV6-3	TRBJ2-1	NA	NA
CASSLDRVTSEAFF	TGCGCCAGCAGCTTGGATCGGGTTACCTCTGAAGCTTTCTTT	TRBV5-1	TRBJ1-1	NA	NA
CASSIFSGGGETQYF	TGTGCCAGCAGCATTTTCTCCGGGGGAGGAGAGACCCAGTACTTC	TRBV7-9	TRBJ2-5	few	NA
CATGGDREFNEQFF	TGTGCCACCGGGGGGGACAGGGAGTTTAATGAGCAGTTCTTC	TRBV15	TRBJ2-1	NA	TRBD1
CSARDLGRGPGYTF	TGCAGTGCTAGAGATCTGGGCAGAGGCCCTGGCTACACCTTC	TRBV20-1	TRBJ1-2	NA	NA
CASSPEQGPEKLFF	TGTGCCAGCAGCCCCGAACAGGGACCTGAAAAACTGTTTTTT	TRBV7-2	TRBJ1-4	NA	NA
CASSPKGQGDSPDTQYF	TGTGCCAGCAGTCCTAAGGGACAGGGGGACAGCCCAGATACGCAGTATTTT	TRBV11-2	TRBJ2-3	NA	TRBD1